This T cell receptor beta chain originates from a study of vaccination and CD4 T cells after COVID-19. Treatment: approximately 9-day PBMC culture with coronavirus spike peptide pools or control peptides (ViraFEST assay). Spanning March to December 2020, the positive PCR dates came before US Alpha, Beta and Delta variants. The germline gives CDR1 SQVTM, CDR2 ANQGSEA. Trimming cost V 5 bases and J 5 bases, with 15 bases left between them. The CDR3 extends over 14 amino acids. As concerns this clonotype: What it binds is unknown.

Sequencing of cultured CD4+ T cell DNA used the Oncomine TCR Beta short-read assay. DNA came from CD4+ T cells after culture. In TCRdb, the PCR reads were re-called with MiXCR into one record per CDR3 protein. Here the sample spans about 14,000 distinct CDR3 sequences, roughly 75% being singletons. V and J are TRBV29-1 and TRBJ2-2; the D is unclear. The receptor was derived from a human donor who had recovered from COVID-19. Sequencing was carried out using CD4+ T cells from blood, cultured in vitro. The CDR3 DNA follows: TGCAGCGTTCGACACTTAGGACCGACCGGGGAGCTGTTTTTT. Its translation: CSVRHLGPTGELFF.